Below are 5 T cell receptor beta chains sequenced from a single sample in a study of a mutant IDH1 vaccine in newly diagnosed glioma. No cognate antigen is known for these TCRs. Noted time point: week 5, during vaccination. Vaccine doses each comprised 300 ug of mutant IDH1 20-mer peptide, with topical imiquimod. Clones were sequenced by immunoSEQ multiplex PCR, and TCRdb holds only the in-frame ones, with some missing. The data contain some 51,000 clones, around 80% of them singletons. This specimen was PBMCs, taken from a glioma patient whose treatment included an IDH1 peptide vaccine. The receptors shown here come from a woman between 40 and 55 years old with glioma.

Written as DNA, the CDR3 is TGTGCCTGGAGGAGGCGCTCCTATAATTCACCCCTCCACTTT. It translates to CAWRRRSYNSPLHF. V is TRBV30 and J is TRBJ1-6; D not certain. V was pared by 3 bases and J by 0 bases, with 6 bases between. Germline loops: CDR1 GTSNPN, CDR2 SVGIG (reference sequence). The CDR3 is 14 residues long.

The rearrangement uses TRBV5-1 and TRBJ2-5; D unclear. V lost 0 bases and J lost 4, with 10 bases in between. Germline assignment: CDR1 SGHRS and CDR2 YFSETQ. The CDR3 is made up of 14 amino acids. CDR3 sequence reads: CASSLAGDGETQYF. The CDR3 DNA sequence: TGCGCCAGCAGCTTGGCCGGAGACGGAGAGACCCAGTACTTC. Combining the CDR3 with reference TRBV5-1 and TRBJ2-5 gives the whole variable domain KAGVTQTPRYLIKTRGQQVTLSCSPISGHRSVSWYQQTPGQGLQFLFEYFSETQRNKGNFPGRFSGRQFSNSRSEMNVSTLELGDSALYLCASSLAGDGETQYFGPGTRLLVL.

CDR3 coding DNA: TGCGCCAGCAGCGCTGGGGCAGGGGTTACCGGGGAGCTGTTTTTT. It translates to CASSAGAGVTGELFF. The chain carries TRBV5-1 and TRBJ2-2; D perhaps matches TRBD1 (6 bases). CDR3 size: 15 residues. Deletions cut 4 bases from V and 5 bases from J, with 15 bases between. Per the germline V gene, CDR1 is SGHRS and CDR2 is YFSETQ.

This chain uses TRBV28 with TRBJ1-2; D may be TRBD1 (6 bases). Trimming left V 6 bases short and J 4 bases short, with 18 bases between. The germline gives CDR1 MDHEN, CDR2 SYDVKM. The CDR3 loop spans 15 amino acids. Written as DNA, the CDR3 is TGTGCCAGCAGCCTCGGCGGAGGCAGGGGCTATGGCTACACCTTC. Translating gives CASSLGGGRGYGYTF.

The V call is TRBV19, the J call TRBJ1-1, with D possibly TRBD1 on 5 matching bases. Germline V gene sequence: CDR1 LNHDA, CDR2 SQIVND (reference sequence). There are 15 residues in the CDR3. The ends were cut back, 6 bases at V and 1 base at J, with 15 bases in the middle. The CDR3 DNA follows: TGTGCCAGTAGGAAAGAGGGGCCTTGGAACACTGAAGCTTTCTTT. The encoded protein is CASRKEGPWNTEAFF.